One sample yielded the 10 T cell receptor beta chains listed below, sequenced in a study of cytomegalovirus exposure and HLA in healthy donors. The data were produced by immunoSEQ multiplex PCR, yet TCRdb's version contains in-frame clones alone and is incomplete. Of more than 250,000 clones in the sample, roughly 90% were seen once. The sample comprised PBMCs. The source of these receptors is a woman aged 18-29 years in good health and CMV-seronegative.

The V and J genes are TRBV27 and TRBJ1-2; 8 bases agree with TRBD1. The CDR3 is 14 residues long. The V gene end was trimmed by 3 bases and the J gene end by 5 bases; junction bases not matched to a gene: 5. CDR1 MNHEY and CDR2 SMNVEV come from the germline V gene (reference sequence). The CDR3 loop reads CASSFGTGRYGYTF. CDR3 DNA sequence: TGTGCCAGCAGTTTCGGGACAGGCCGTTATGGCTACACCTTC.

The gene calls are TRBV19 and TRBJ2-1; 7 bases are shared with TRBD1. The CDR3 runs to 13 residues. J was trimmed by 3 bases and V by 8 bases; bases with no gene match: 4. The germline CDR1 and CDR2 sequences are LNHDA and SQIVND (reference sequence). The CDR3 DNA reads TGTGCCAGTTCGGGACAGAGCTACAATGAGCAGTTCTTC. It encodes CASSGQSYNEQFF.

This chain joins TRBV15 and TRBJ1-5, with D possibly TRBD1 on 5 matching bases. CDR3 length: 13 amino acids. Between the trimmed V and J ends, which lost 5 bases and 6 bases, there was a span of 11 bases. Per the germline V gene, CDR1 is LNHNV and CDR2 is YYDKDF (reference sequence). This CDR3 is CATSSSGGQPQHF. As DNA, the CDR3 is TGTGCCACCAGCTCTTCGGGGGGTCAGCCCCAGCATTTT. The full variable domain, rest sourced from reference TRBV15 and TRBJ1-5, is DAMVIQNPRYQVTQFGKPVTLSCSQTLNHNVMYWYQQKSSQAPKLLFHYYDKDFNNEADTPDNFQSRRPNTSFCFLDIRSPGLGDTAMYLCATSSSGGQPQHFGDGTRLSIL.

To note about this clone: The same CDR3 is also encoded by other DNA sequences in this sample. V is TRBV7-2 and J is TRBJ2-3; 8 bases fit TRBD2. The CDR3 length is 14 residues. V shed 6 bases, J shed 4 bases, and the junction held 6 bases outside the gene matches. CDR1 is SGHTA and CDR2 is FQGNSA in the germline V gene. The CDR3 DNA reads as TGTGCCAGCAGTTCCGGACTAGCCCCAGATACGCAGTATTTT. This gives the protein CASSSGLAPDTQYF.

V and J are TRBV30 and TRBJ1-1; D gene ambiguous. The germline CDR1 and CDR2 sequences are GTSNPN and SVGIG (reference sequence). The CDR3 extends over 15 amino acids. Between the trimmed V and J ends, which lost 4 bases and 6 bases, there was a span of 21 bases. CDR3 DNA sequence: TGTGCCTGGACGGCTCCGGGATCCTTGTCGGCTGAAGCTTTCTTT. This gives the protein CAWTAPGSLSAEAFF. Supplemented by reference TRBV30 and TRBJ1-1, the full variable domain reads SQTIHQWPATLVQPVGSPLSLECTVEGTSNPNLYWYRQAAGRGLQLLFYSVGIGQISSEVPQNLSASRPQDRQFILSSKKLLLSDSGFYLCAWTAPGSLSAEAFFGQGTRLTVV.

This clone was seen repeatedly, ten times or more. The CDR3 DNA is TGTGCCAGCAGCCAGGCCAGGGGAGAGGGGTCGGAGACCCAGTACTTC. Its protein product is CASSQARGEGSETQYF. V usage is TRBV4-2 and J usage is TRBJ2-5; tentative D call: TRBD1 (6 bases). Germline V lookup: CDR1 LGHNA, CDR2 YNFKEQ. V lost 3 bases and J 5 bases, leaving 19 bases between the germline ends. This CDR3 is 16 amino acids long.

This chain joins TRBV18 and TRBJ1-4; possible D gene TRBD1, 6 bases. This CDR3 is 16 amino acids long. Trimming stripped 3 bases from V and 0 bases from J, with 11 bases between. Germline-derived CDR1 and CDR2 are KGHSH and LQKENI. The CDR3 region has the DNA TGTGCCAGCTCACCCGGACAGATTGCAACTAATGAAAAACTGTTTTTT. Amino acid sequence: CASSPGQIATNEKLFF.

This clone appeared a single time. The CDR3 loop reads CASSYGPSEAFF. CDR3 in DNA: TGTGCCAGCAGCTATGGGCCCTCTGAAGCTTTCTTT. The chain combines TRBV28 with TRBJ1-1, with unresolved D. The CDR3 has 12 amino acids. Germline CDR1 is MDHEN and CDR2 is SYDVKM. Trimming removed 6 bases from V and 6 bases from J, with 11 bases in between.

In this sample, this clone turned up once. This sequence joins TRBV9 and TRBJ2-7, with TRBD2 matching 8 bases. Germline V gene data show CDR1 as SGDLS and CDR2 as YYNGEE. Germline trimming cut 4 bases from V and 6 bases from J; bases unmatched to any gene: 3. This CDR3 spans 12 amino acids. The CDR3 nucleotides are TGTGCCAGCAGCACGAGCGGGGGCGAGCAGTACTTC. It translates to CASSTSGGEQYF.

This clone was seen a few times. The chain is built from TRBV7-9 and TRBJ2-7, with 11 bases that match TRBD2. This CDR3 is built from 15 residues. The germline CDR1 and CDR2 sequences are SEHNR and FQNEAQ (reference sequence). V gave up 4 bases and J gave up 2 bases; unmatched junction bases: 4. The CDR3 DNA is TGTGCCAGCAGCTACCTAGCGGGAGGCCCCTACGAGCAGTACTTC. Its translation: CASSYLAGGPYEQYF.